The rows below give T cell receptor beta chains drawn from one sample of a study of T cell responses to AZD1222 COVID-19 vaccine. Here immunoSEQ multiplex PCR was the method, and the copy in TCRdb shows in-frame clones only, minus some. The top ten hold 1.5% of the sample, which has 170,000 or so clones, over 75% seen once. Sequences were derived from peripheral blood, sampled on day 0 of AZD1222 vaccination. All receptors come from an adult in good health. Both conserved end residues are part of each CDR3. Each record gives: D gene, J gene, V gene, CDR3 protein. The D gene is left open where the match is weak.

D gene: -
J gene: TRBJ1-4
V gene: TRBV7-2
CDR3 protein: CASSPGATNEKLFF

D gene: -
J gene: TRBJ1-1
V gene: TRBV29-1
CDR3 protein: CSAGLGNTEAFF

D gene: TRBD1
J gene: TRBJ2-7
V gene: TRBV7-3
CDR3 protein: CASSVQGSGYEQYF

D gene: -
J gene: TRBJ1-5
V gene: TRBV3-1/TRBV3-2
CDR3 protein: CASSQVGGQPQHF

D gene: TRBD1
J gene: TRBJ1-2
V gene: TRBV15
CDR3 protein: CATSRPPGQGNYGYTF

D gene: -
J gene: TRBJ1-1
V gene: TRBV28
CDR3 protein: CASSLFGRVTEAFF

D gene: TRBD1
J gene: TRBJ2-3
V gene: TRBV29-1
CDR3 protein: CSVDRGGTDTQYF

D gene: -
J gene: TRBJ1-5
V gene: TRBV6-6
CDR3 protein: CASSYSLVGQPQHF

D gene: TRBD1
J gene: TRBJ1-1
V gene: TRBV28
CDR3 protein: CASRPPGTGDTEAFF

D gene: -
J gene: TRBJ2-3
V gene: TRBV6-4
CDR3 protein: CASSESSATDTQYF

D gene: -
J gene: TRBJ1-1
V gene: TRBV6-1
CDR3 protein: CASSEVRGGNTEAFF

D gene: -
J gene: TRBJ1-3
V gene: TRBV5-6
CDR3 protein: CASSAGDGNTIYF

D gene: -
J gene: TRBJ1-2
V gene: TRBV7-9
CDR3 protein: CASSNIQGSYGYTF

D gene: -
J gene: TRBJ1-6
V gene: TRBV30
CDR3 protein: CAWSNGQLYNSPLHF

D gene: -
J gene: TRBJ1-1
V gene: TRBV5-4
CDR3 protein: CASSPGAGTEAFF

D gene: TRBD1
J gene: TRBJ1-3
V gene: TRBV5-5
CDR3 protein: CASSVGQENTIYF